These 2 T cell receptor beta chains came from one sample sequenced in a study of CD4 T cells in relation to SARS-CoV-2 and coronaviruses. Their antigens are not known. The method was immunoSEQ multiplex PCR; TCRdb's version includes in-frame clones alone and lacks a portion of them. The sample contains some 25,000 clones, around 80% of which appear only once. The unexposed donors gave CD4+ T cells in 2011-2018, prior to COVID-19. Isolation of CD4+ T cells took place after around eleven days in culture. Sequenced sample: CD4+ T cells from PBMCs, cultured in vitro. The receptors were sampled from a human donor in good health.

J is TRBJ2-1 and V is TRBV27; a possible D gene is TRBD2 (7 bases). V dropped 6 bases and J dropped 3 bases, with 9 bases sitting between them. The CDR3 has 13 residues. The germline V gene has CDR1 MNHEY and CDR2 SMNVEV (reference sequence). The CDR3 DNA is TGTGCCAGCAGGAGGGGGGGCTACAATGAGCAGTTCTTC. Translated: CASRRGGYNEQFF.

J is TRBJ1-1 and V is TRBV11-1; D is unclear. Trimming pared 2 bases from V and 3 bases from J, leaving 7 bases between. The germline V gene has CDR1 SGHAT and CDR2 FQDESV (reference sequence). This CDR3 is built from 13 residues. The CDR3 is CASSLSGYTEAFF. CDR3 DNA: TGTGCCAGCAGCTTAAGCGGGTACACTGAAGCTTTCTTT.